This T cell receptor (beta chain) originates from a study of Graves' ophthalmopathy and Graves' hyperthyroidism. Findings of the study overall: For separating ophthalmopathy from stable hyperthyroidism, a 13-signature model gave over 85% sensitivity and 81.08% specificity.

RNA transcripts were the source from which TCR beta CDR3 regions were amplified. Amplification began with first-round RT-PCR using HTBI primers, then second-round multiplex PCR was performed. In TCRdb, the multiplex PCR reads were re-called with MiXCR into one record per CDR3 protein. This sample has roughly 170,000 distinct CDR3 sequences, with roughly two fifths found just once. CDR3 size: 14 residues. Trimming removed 5 bases at V and 5 bases at J, with 15 bases between. The sample holds many counts of this clonotype. Its antigen is not known. The TCR originated in a man aged 25-40 years with Graves' ophthalmopathy. Material for sequencing was peripheral blood. V and J are TRBV12-3 or TRBV12-4 and TRBJ2-5; D may be TRBD1 (7 bases). Written as DNA, the CDR3 is TGTGCCAGCAGTCGCTCCAGGGGGAGGGAGACCCAGTACTTC. It encodes CASSRSRGRETQYF.